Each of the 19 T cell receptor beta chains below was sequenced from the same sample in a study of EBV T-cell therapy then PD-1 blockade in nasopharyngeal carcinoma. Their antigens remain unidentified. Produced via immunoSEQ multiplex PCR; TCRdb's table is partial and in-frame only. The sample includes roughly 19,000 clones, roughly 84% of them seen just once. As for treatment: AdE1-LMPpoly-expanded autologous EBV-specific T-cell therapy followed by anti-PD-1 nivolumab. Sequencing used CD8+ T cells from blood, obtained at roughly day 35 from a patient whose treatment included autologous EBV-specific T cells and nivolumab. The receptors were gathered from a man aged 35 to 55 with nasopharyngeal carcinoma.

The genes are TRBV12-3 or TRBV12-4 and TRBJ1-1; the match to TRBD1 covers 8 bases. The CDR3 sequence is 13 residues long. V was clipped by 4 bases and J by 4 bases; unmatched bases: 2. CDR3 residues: CASSYTGGTEAFF. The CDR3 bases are TGTGCCAGCAGTTACACAGGGGGCACTGAAGCTTTCTTT.

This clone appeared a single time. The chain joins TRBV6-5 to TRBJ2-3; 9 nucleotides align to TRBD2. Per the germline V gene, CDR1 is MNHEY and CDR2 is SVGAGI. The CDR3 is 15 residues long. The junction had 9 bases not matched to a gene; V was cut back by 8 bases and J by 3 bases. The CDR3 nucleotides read TGTGCCAGCGCGGGAGGGGGCTACAGGACAGATACGCAGTATTTT. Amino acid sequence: CASAGGGYRTDTQYF.

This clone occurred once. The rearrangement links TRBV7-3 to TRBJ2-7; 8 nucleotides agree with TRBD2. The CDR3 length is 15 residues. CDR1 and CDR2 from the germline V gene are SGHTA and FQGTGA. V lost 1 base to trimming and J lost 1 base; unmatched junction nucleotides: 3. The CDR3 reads CASSLIGRDSYEQYF. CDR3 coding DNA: TGTGCCAGCAGCTTAATCGGGAGGGATTCCTACGAGCAGTACTTC.

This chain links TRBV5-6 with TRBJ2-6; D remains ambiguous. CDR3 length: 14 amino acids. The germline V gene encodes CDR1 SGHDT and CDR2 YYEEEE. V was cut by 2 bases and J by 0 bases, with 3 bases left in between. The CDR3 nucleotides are TGTGCCAGCAGCTTCAACTCTGGGGCCAACGTCCTGACTTTC. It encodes CASSFNSGANVLTF.

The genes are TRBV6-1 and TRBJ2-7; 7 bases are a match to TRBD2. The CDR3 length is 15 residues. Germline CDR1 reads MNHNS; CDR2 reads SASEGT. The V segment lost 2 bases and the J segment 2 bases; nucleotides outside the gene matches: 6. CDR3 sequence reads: CASSETAGEAYEQYF. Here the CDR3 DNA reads TGTGCCAGCAGTGAAACGGCGGGGGAAGCCTACGAGCAGTACTTC.

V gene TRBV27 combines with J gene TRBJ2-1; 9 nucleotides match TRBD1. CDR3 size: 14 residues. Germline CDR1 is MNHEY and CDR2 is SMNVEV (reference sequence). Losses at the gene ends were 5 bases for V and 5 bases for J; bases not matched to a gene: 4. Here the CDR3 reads CASSGQGLHNEQFF. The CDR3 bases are TGTGCCAGCAGTGGACAGGGGCTACACAATGAGCAGTTCTTC.

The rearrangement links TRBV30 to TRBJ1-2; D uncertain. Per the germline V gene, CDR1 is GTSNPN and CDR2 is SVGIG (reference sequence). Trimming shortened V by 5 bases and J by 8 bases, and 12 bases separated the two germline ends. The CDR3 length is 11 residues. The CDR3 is CAWEVSGGYTF. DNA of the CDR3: TGTGCCTGGGAGGTTTCTGGGGGCTACACCTTC.

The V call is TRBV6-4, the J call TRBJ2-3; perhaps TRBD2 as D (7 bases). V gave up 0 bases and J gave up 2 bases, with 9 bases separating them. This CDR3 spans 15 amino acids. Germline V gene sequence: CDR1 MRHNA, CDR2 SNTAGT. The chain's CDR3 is CASSDSGGATDTQYF. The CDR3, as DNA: TGTGCCAGCAGTGACTCGGGGGGGGCCACAGATACGCAGTATTTT.

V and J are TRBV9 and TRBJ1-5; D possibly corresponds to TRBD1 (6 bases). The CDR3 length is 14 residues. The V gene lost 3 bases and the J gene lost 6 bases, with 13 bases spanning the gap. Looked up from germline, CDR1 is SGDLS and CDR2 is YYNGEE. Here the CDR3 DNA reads TGTGCCAGCAGCGAACAGGGTCACGGTCAGCCCCAGCATTTT. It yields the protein CASSEQGHGQPQHF.

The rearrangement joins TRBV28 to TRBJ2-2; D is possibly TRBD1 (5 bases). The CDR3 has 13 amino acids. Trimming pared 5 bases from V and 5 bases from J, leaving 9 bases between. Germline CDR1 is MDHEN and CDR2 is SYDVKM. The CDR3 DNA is TGTGCCAGCAGTGCTAGGGGAACCGGGGAGCTGTTTTTT. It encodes CASSARGTGELFF.

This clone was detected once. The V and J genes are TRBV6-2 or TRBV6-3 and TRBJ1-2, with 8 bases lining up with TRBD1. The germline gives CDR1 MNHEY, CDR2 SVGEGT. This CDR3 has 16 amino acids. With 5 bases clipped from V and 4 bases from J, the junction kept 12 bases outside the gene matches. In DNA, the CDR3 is TGTGCCAGCAGTCCGCCGGCGGGACAGGCTATCTATGGCTACACCTTC. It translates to CASSPPAGQAIYGYTF.

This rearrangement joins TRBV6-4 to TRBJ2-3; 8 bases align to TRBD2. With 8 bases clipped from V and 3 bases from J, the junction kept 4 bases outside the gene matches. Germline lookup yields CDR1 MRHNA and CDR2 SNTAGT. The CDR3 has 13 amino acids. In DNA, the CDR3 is TGTGCCAGCGGGTCGGGGGGGACAGATACGCAGTATTTT. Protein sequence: CASGSGGTDTQYF.

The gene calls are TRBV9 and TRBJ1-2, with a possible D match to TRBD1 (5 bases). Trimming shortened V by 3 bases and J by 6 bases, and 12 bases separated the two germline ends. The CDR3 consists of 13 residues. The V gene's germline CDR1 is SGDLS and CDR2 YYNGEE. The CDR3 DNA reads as TGTGCCAGCAGCGGGGGGGGTGGCAATGGCTACACCTTC. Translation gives CASSGGGGNGYTF.

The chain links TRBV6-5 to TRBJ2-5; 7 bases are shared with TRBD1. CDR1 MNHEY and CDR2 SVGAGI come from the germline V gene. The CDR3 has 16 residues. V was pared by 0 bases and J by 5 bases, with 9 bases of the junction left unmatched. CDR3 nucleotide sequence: TGTGCCAGCAGTTACTCGAGGGCAGGGGGAAGTGAGACCCAGTACTTC. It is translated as CASSYSRAGGSETQYF.

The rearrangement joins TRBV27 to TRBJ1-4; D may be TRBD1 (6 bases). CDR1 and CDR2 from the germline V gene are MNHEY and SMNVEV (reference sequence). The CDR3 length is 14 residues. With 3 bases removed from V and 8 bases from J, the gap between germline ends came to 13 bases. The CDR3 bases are TGTGCCAGCAGTTTGCAGGGGATAGGGGAAAAACTGTTTTTT. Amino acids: CASSLQGIGEKLFF.

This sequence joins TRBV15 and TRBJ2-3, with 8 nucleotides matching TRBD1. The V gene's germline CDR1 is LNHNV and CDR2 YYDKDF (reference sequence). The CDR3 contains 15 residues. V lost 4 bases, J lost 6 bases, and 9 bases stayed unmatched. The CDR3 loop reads CATSTSGGPTDTQYF. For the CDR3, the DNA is TGTGCCACCAGCACCTCAGGGGGCCCCACCGATACGCAGTATTTT.

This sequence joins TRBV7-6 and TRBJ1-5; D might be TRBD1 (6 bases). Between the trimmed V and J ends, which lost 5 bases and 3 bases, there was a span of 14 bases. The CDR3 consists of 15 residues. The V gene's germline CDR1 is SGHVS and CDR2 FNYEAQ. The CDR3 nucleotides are TGTGCCAGCAGCCCCCTCGGACAGCACAATCAGCCCCAGCATTTT. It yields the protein CASSPLGQHNQPQHF.

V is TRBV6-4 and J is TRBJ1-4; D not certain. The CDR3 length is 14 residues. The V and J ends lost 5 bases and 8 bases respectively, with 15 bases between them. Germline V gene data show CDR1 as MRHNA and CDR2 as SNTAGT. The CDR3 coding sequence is TGTGCCAGCAGTCTAAACACCGGGTCCGAAAAACTGTTTTTT. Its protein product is CASSLNTGSEKLFF.

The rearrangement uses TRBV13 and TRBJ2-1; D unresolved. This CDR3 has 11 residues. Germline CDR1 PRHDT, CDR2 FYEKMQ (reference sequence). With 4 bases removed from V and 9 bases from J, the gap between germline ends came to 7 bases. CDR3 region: CASSSWGEQFF. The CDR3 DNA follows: TGTGCCAGCAGCTCCTGGGGTGAGCAGTTCTTC.